One and the same sample provided the 10 T cell receptor beta chains below, sequenced in a study of shared T cell receptors in the human thymus. TCRdb keeps only in-frame clones here, not all; method: immunoSEQ multiplex PCR. The sample holds just under 550,000 clones, 75% to 80% seen once. These sequences were also reported in another study, on human thymus T cells.

The sequenced sample was thymocytes. Receptor source: a boy under three years old with a congenital heart defect.

The V gene is TRBV30, the J gene TRBJ2-2, with 12 bases matching TRBD1. This CDR3 is built from 16 residues. Germline V gene lookup returns CDR1 GTSNPN and CDR2 SVGIG (reference sequence). V lost 2 bases to trimming and J lost 6 bases; unmatched junction nucleotides: 7. The CDR3 DNA is TGTGCCTGGAGTAACACCGGGACAGGGGGCCCCGGGGAGCTGTTTTTT. Encoded protein: CAWSNTGTGGPGELFF.

The DNA of the CDR3 is TGTGCCAGCAGCTTAGTTGGGACGGGACTGTGGGCCTATGGCTACACCTTC. Amino acids: CASSLVGTGLWAYGYTF. This chain uses TRBV13 with TRBJ1-2; possible D gene TRBD1, 5 bases. V gave up 1 base and J gave up 4 bases, with 19 bases separating them. Germline V lookup: CDR1 PRHDT, CDR2 FYEKMQ (reference sequence). This CDR3 spans 17 amino acids.

This clone occurred a few times. V is TRBV4-3 and J is TRBJ2-7; the D gene is possibly TRBD1 (6 bases). Germline V lookup: CDR1 LGHNA, CDR2 YSLEER. Between the trimmed V and J ends, which lost 2 bases and 2 bases, there was a span of 10 bases. The CDR3 has 14 amino acids. The DNA of the CDR3 is TGCGCCAGCAGCCAAACGCAGGGGACCTACGAGCAGTACTTC. It specifies CASSQTQGTYEQYF.

The CDR3 reads CASSPSRDRGNNQPQHF. The CDR3 DNA reads as TGTGCCAGCAGTCCATCCCGAGACAGGGGGAACAATCAGCCCCAGCATTTT. The chain is built from TRBV28 and TRBJ1-5; the match to TRBD1 covers 9 bases. CDR3 length: 17 residues. The ends lost 5 bases at V and 3 bases at J; junction bases unmatched: 11. Germline V gives CDR1 MDHEN, CDR2 SYDVKM.

J is TRBJ1-1 and V is TRBV7-9, with 7 bases aligning to TRBD1. Germline loops: CDR1 SEHNR, CDR2 FQNEAQ (reference sequence). This CDR3 has 15 residues. Losses at the gene ends were 2 bases for V and 6 bases for J; bases not matched to a gene: 9. The CDR3 protein is CASSLNRDRVAEAFF. Here the CDR3 DNA reads TGTGCCAGCAGCTTAAACCGAGACAGGGTGGCTGAAGCTTTCTTT. Supplemented by reference TRBV7-9 and TRBJ1-1, the full variable domain reads DTGVSQNPRHKITKRGQNVTFRCDPISEHNRLYWYRQTLGQGPEFLTYFQNEAQLEKSRLLSDRFSAERPKGSFSTLEIQRTEQGDSAMYLCASSLNRDRVAEAFFGQGTRLTVV.

This clone was observed a few times. This chain connects TRBV15 to TRBJ2-5, with 11 bases matching TRBD2. V shed 0 bases and J 3 bases; nucleotides not matched to a gene: 15. This CDR3 has 20 amino acids. Per the germline V gene, CDR1 is LNHNV and CDR2 is YYDKDF (reference sequence). This CDR3 reads CATSRDRSGDSGRVEETQYF. For the CDR3, the DNA is TGTGCCACCAGCAGAGATCGGTCGGGTGATAGCGGGAGGGTAGAAGAGACCCAGTACTTC.

The rearrangement joins TRBV7-8 to TRBJ2-3; TRBD2 aligns across 7 bases. The CDR3 has 15 residues. Per germline, CDR1 SGHVS and CDR2 FQNEAQ. V lost 2 bases to trimming and J lost 3 bases; unmatched junction nucleotides: 5. CDR3 protein: CASSLWREPTDTQYF. In DNA form, the CDR3 reads TGTGCCAGCAGCTTATGGCGGGAGCCGACAGATACGCAGTATTTT.

The chain combines TRBV5-1 with TRBJ2-5; 9 bases line up with TRBD1. The end of the DNA aligns better with TRBJ2-7, so the J call may be wrong. Per germline, CDR1 SGHRS and CDR2 YFSETQ. The CDR3 loop spans 12 amino acids. The chain's CDR3 is CASSGDRDEQYF. CDR3 sequence (DNA): TGCGCCAGCAGCGGGGACAGGGACGAGCAGTACTTC.

The chain employs TRBV7-2 and TRBJ2-1; 8 bases map to TRBD2. CDR3 length equals 15 residues. With 1 base clipped from V and 8 bases from J, the junction kept 7 bases outside the gene matches. Germline V gene data show CDR1 as SGHTA and CDR2 as FQGNSA. CDR3 DNA: TGTGCCAGCAGCTTAGAACCCAACGGGAGGGATGAGCAGTTCTTC. This encodes CASSLEPNGRDEQFF.

This clone showed up just a few times. V gene TRBV29-1 combines with J gene TRBJ2-7, with a possible D match to TRBD2 (6 bases). Per germline, CDR1 SQVTM and CDR2 ANQGSEA. V lost 0 bases and J lost 2, with 8 bases in between. This CDR3 has 13 residues. CDR3 coding DNA: TGCAGCGTTGAAGATGCGGGACCCTACGAGCAGTACTTC. Its protein is CSVEDAGPYEQYF.